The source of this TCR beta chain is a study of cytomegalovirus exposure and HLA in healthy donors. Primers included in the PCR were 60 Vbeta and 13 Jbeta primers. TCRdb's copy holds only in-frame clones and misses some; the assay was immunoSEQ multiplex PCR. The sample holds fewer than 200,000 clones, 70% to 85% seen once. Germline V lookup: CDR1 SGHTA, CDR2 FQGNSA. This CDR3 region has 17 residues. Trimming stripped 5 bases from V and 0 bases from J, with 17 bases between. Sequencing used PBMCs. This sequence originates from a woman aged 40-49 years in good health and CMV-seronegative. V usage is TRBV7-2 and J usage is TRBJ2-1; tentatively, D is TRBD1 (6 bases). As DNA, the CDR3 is TGTGCCAGCAGCCGAATCCGAGGGGGAAGCTCCTACAATGAGCAGTTCTTC. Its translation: CASSRIRGGSSYNEQFF.